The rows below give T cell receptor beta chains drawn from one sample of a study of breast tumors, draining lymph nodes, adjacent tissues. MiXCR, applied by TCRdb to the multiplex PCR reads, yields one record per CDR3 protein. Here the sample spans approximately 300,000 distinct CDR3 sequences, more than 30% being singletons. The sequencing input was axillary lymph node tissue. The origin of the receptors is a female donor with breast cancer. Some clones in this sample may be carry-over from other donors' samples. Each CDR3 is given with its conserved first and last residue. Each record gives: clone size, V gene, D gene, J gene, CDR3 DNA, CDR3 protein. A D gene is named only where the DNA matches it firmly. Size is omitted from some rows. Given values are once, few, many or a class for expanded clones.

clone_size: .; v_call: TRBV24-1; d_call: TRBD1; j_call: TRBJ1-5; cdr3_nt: TGTGCCACCAGTGATCGGAACAGGGGAGGCAACCAGCCCCAGCATTTT; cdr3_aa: CATSDRNRGGNQPQHF
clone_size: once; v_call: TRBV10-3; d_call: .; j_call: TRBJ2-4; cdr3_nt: TGTGCCATCAGTGAGCCAGGAGATCCATATCCCAAAAACATTCAGTACTTC; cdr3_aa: CAISEPGDPYPKNIQYF
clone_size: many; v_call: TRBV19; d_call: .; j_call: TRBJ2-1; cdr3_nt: TGTGCCAGTAGTATCGGGGATCCCTCCTACAATGAGCAGTTCTTC; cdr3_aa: CASSIGDPSYNEQFF
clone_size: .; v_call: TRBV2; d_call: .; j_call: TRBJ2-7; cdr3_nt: TGTGCCAGCAGTGTCGCAGGGTTGGCCGAGCAGTACTTC; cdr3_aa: CASSVAGLAEQYF
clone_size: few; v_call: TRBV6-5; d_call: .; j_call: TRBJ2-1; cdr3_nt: TGTGCCAGCAGTCAAGCGCAGGGGGGATACAATGAGCAGTTCTTC; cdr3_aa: CASSQAQGGYNEQFF
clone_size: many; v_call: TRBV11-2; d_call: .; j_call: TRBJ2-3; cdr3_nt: TGTGCCAGCAGCCACGGCCGGCCAGATACGCAGTATTTT; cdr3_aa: CASSHGRPDTQYF
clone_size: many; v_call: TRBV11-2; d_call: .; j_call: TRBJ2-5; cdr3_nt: TGTGCCAGCAGCCTCAGGGATGGGGTGACCCAGTACTTC; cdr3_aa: CASSLRDGVTQYF
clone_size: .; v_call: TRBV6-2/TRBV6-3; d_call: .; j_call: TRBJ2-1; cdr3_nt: TGTGCCAGTAGTCCCGCCGGGACCCTAGCCCATGAGCAGTTCTTC; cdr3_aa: CASSPAGTLAHEQFF
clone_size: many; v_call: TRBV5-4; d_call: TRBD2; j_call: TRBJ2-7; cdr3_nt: TGTGCCAGCAGCAGAGCGGGAGAATCCTACGAGCAGTACTTC; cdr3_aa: CASSRAGESYEQYF
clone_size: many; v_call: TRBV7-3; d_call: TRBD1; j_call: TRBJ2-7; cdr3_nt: TGTGCCAGCAGCCCAAACAGGGGGCCACAAAACGAGCAGTACTTC; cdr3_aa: CASSPNRGPQNEQYF
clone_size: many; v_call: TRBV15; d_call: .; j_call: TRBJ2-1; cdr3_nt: TGTGCCACCAGCAGAGGAGGGGGGGCTAATGAGCAGTTCTTC; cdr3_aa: CATSRGGGANEQFF
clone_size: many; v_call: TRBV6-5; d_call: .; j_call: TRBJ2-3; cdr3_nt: TGTGCCAGCAGTTACTCGGGGACCCTTGGAGATACGCAGTATTTT; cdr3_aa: CASSYSGTLGDTQYF
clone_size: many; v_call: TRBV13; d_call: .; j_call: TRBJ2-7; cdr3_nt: TGTGCCAGCAGCCAAGCAGGCGGGACCGCATTCTACGAGCAGTACTTC; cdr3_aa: CASSQAGGTAFYEQYF
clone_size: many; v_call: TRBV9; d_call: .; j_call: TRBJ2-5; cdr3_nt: TGTGCCAGCAGCGTGGATACGGGGTTGGTTCAGGAGACCCAGTACTTC; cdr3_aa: CASSVDTGLVQETQYF
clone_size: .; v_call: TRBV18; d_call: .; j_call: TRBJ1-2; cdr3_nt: TGTGCCAGCTCACGGGGGCCCCAAGCTAACTATGGCTACACCTTC; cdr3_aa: CASSRGPQANYGYTF
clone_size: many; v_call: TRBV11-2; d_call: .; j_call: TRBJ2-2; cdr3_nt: TGTGCCAGCAGCCTCCTCCAGGGGCGGTCCACCGGGGAGCTGTTTTTT; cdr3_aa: CASSLLQGRSTGELFF
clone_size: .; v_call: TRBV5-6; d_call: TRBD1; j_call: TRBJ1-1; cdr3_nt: TGTGCCAGCAGCTCCGGCGTCCAGGGGGTCACTGAAGCTTTCTTT; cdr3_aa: CASSSGVQGVTEAFF
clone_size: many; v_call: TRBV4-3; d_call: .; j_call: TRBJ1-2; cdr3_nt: TGCGCCAGCAGCCAAGGAGTTAGGGTAGACTATGGCTACACCTTC; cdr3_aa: CASSQGVRVDYGYTF
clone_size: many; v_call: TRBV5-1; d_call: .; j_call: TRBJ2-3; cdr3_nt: TGCGCCAGCAGCTTGGACGACGCGGGTACGCAGTATTTT; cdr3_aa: CASSLDDAGTQYF
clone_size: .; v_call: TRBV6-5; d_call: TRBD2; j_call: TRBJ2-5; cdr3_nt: TGTGCCAGCACCCCTAGCGGGAGTCAGACCCAGTACTTC; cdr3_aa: CASTPSGSQTQYF
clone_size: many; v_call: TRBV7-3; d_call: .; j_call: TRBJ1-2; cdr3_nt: TGTGCCAGCAGCTTAGACGGGACGACTAACTATGGCTACACCTTC; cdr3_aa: CASSLDGTTNYGYTF
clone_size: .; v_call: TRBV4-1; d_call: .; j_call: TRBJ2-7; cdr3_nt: TGCGCCAGCAGCCCCCCGGGCGGGGGCGGTACGGGAGAGCAGTACTTC; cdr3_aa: CASSPPGGGGTGEQYF
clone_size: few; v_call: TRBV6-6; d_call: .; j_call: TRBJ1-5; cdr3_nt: TGTGCCAGCAGTCACTCGAGTGATCCCCAGAATCAGCCCCAGCATTTT; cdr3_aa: CASSHSSDPQNQPQHF
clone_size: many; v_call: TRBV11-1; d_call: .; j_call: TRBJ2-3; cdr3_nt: TGTGCCAGCAGCCCAGGTTCGTCAGATACGCAGTATTTT; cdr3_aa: CASSPGSSDTQYF
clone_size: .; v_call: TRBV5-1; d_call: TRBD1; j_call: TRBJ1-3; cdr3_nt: TGCGCCAGCAGCGGGGGGACAGGGGGCTCTGGAAACACCATATATTTT; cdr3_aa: CASSGGTGGSGNTIYF
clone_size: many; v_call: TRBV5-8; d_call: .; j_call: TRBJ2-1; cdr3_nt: TGTGCCAGCAGCCCAAGACCCGACAATGAGCAGTTCTTC; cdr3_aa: CASSPRPDNEQFF
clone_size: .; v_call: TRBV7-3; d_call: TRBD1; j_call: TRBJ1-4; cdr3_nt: TGTGCCAGCAGCTTGACAGGGGCAGAGGAAAAACTGTTTTTT; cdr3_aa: CASSLTGAEEKLFF
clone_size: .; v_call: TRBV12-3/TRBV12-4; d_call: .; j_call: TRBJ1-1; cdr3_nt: TGTGCCAGCAGGGGGATTATGAGGGGGACCACTGAAGCTTTCTTT; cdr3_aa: CASRGIMRGTTEAFF
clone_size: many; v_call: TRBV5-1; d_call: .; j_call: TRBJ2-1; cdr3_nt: TGCGCCAGCAGCTTGGGGACCCTGGTTAGCTCCTACAATGAGCAGTTCTTC; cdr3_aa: CASSLGTLVSSYNEQFF
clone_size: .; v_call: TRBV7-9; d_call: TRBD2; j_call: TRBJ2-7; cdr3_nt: TGTGCCAGCAGCTTATCGGGGGGGCTGTCCTACGAGCAGTACTTC; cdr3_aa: CASSLSGGLSYEQYF
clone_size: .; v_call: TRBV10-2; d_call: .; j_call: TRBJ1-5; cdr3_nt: TGCGCCAGCACCGGGACCCCCAATCAGCCCCAGCATTTT; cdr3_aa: CASTGTPNQPQHF
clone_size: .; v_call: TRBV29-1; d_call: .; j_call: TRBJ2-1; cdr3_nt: TGCAGCGTTGGGAAGGGCCACTACAATGAGCAGTTCTTC; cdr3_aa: CSVGKGHYNEQFF
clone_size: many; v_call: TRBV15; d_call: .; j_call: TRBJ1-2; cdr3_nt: TGTGCCACCAGCAGAGATCGTTATGGCTACACCTTC; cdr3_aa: CATSRDRYGYTF
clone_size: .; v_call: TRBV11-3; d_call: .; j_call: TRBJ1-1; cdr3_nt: TGTGCCAGCAGCTTGGTGGGATTGACTGAAGCTTTCTTT; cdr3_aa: CASSLVGLTEAFF
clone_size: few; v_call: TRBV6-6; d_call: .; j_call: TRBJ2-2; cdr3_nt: TGTGCCAGCAGTGAACGTGGGAGAGGAAATGCCGGGGAGCTGTTTTTT; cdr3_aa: CASSERGRGNAGELFF
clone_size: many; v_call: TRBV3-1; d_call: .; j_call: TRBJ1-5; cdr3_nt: TGTGCCAGCAGCTCTCGGTTCGGCAATCAGCCCCAGCATTTT; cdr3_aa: CASSSRFGNQPQHF
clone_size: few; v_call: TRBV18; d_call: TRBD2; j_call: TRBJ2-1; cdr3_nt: TGTGCCAGTTCGGGAGGTCAGAACAATGAGCAGTTCTTC; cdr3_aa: CASSGGQNNEQFF
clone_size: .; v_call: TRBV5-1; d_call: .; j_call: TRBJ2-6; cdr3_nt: TGCGCCAGCAGCTTGTCCGGGACAGGGGCCAACGTCCTGACTTTC; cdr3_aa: CASSLSGTGANVLTF
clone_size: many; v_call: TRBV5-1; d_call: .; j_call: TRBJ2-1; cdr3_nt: TGCGCCAGCAGGGGGCAGGGTTTTGTAGGTGAGCAGTTCTTC; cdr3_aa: CASRGQGFVGEQFF
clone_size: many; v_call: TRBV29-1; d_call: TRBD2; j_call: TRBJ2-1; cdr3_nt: TGCAGCGTTGAAGGGTGGGGCGGGAGTTCGTCCTACAATGAGCAGTTCTTC; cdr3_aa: CSVEGWGGSSSYNEQFF